A single sample is the source of the 6 T cell receptor beta chains below, sequenced in a study of cytomegalovirus exposure and HLA in healthy donors. Researchers ran the PCR with 60 Vbeta and 13 Jbeta primers. Libraries were prepared by immunoSEQ multiplex PCR; TCRdb keeps only in-frame clonotypes and omits some of them. The sample shows about 140,000 clones, roughly 86% of them seen only once. Sequencing was carried out using PBMCs. These receptors originate from a woman in her forties in good health and CMV-seronegative.

The rearrangement joins TRBV27 to TRBJ1-4; 9 bases fit TRBD1. Germline V gene lookup returns CDR1 MNHEY and CDR2 SMNVEV (reference sequence). The trim removed 4 bases at V and 8 bases at J, leaving 5 bases unmatched. The length of the CDR3 is 14 residues. CDR3 nucleotide sequence: TGTGCCAGCAGTTCACAGGGGGCGGAGGAAAAACTGTTTTTT. Translating it yields CASSSQGAEEKLFF.

V is TRBV10-1 and J is TRBJ2-1, with 10 bases matching TRBD2. V lost 5 bases to trimming and J lost 8 bases; unmatched junction nucleotides: 6. This CDR3 region has 14 residues. Per germline, CDR1 WNHNN and CDR2 SYGVQD (reference sequence). CDR3 DNA sequence: TGCGCCAGCAGTCCTAGCGGGAGTTGGGATGAGCAGTTCTTC. Its translation: CASSPSGSWDEQFF.

The CDR3 is CASSNPAGGTSYNEQFF. Written as DNA, the CDR3 is TGTGCCAGTAGTAATCCAGCGGGAGGGACCTCCTACAATGAGCAGTTCTTC. The rearrangement joins TRBV19 to TRBJ2-1; 10 bases line up with TRBD2. The V gene's germline CDR1 is LNHDA and CDR2 SQIVND (reference sequence). The CDR3 loop spans 17 amino acids. Trimming removed 4 bases from V and 0 bases from J; junction bases left unmatched: 6.

The chain has TRBV19 and TRBJ2-6; the match to TRBD1 covers 8 bases. The ends lost 6 bases at V and 0 bases at J; junction bases unmatched: 7. Per germline, CDR1 LNHDA and CDR2 SQIVND (reference sequence). This CDR3 comprises 17 residues. CDR3 sequence: CASRAGGASSGANVLTF. CDR3 nucleotide sequence: TGTGCCAGTAGGGCAGGGGGCGCGAGCTCTGGGGCCAACGTCCTGACTTTC.

CDR3 nucleotides: TGTGCCAGCAGCTACGGGATCTCCCGGGAGACCCAGTACTTC. This encodes CASSYGISRETQYF. J is TRBJ2-5 and V is TRBV5-8; weak D call: TRBD2 (5 bases). Germline values: CDR1 SGHTS, CDR2 YDEGEE. The CDR3 is 14 residues long. V was shortened by 3 bases and J by 5 bases, with 14 bases between the two germline ends.

The chain is built from TRBV27 and TRBJ1-6; D gene unclear. The CDR3 extends over 14 amino acids. With 4 bases removed from V and 5 bases from J, the gap between germline ends came to 9 bases. The germline V gene encodes CDR1 MNHEY and CDR2 SMNVEV (reference sequence). Written as DNA, the CDR3 is TGTGCCAGCAGTTCCCTCGGTGATAATTCACCCCTCCACTTT. Protein sequence: CASSSLGDNSPLHF.